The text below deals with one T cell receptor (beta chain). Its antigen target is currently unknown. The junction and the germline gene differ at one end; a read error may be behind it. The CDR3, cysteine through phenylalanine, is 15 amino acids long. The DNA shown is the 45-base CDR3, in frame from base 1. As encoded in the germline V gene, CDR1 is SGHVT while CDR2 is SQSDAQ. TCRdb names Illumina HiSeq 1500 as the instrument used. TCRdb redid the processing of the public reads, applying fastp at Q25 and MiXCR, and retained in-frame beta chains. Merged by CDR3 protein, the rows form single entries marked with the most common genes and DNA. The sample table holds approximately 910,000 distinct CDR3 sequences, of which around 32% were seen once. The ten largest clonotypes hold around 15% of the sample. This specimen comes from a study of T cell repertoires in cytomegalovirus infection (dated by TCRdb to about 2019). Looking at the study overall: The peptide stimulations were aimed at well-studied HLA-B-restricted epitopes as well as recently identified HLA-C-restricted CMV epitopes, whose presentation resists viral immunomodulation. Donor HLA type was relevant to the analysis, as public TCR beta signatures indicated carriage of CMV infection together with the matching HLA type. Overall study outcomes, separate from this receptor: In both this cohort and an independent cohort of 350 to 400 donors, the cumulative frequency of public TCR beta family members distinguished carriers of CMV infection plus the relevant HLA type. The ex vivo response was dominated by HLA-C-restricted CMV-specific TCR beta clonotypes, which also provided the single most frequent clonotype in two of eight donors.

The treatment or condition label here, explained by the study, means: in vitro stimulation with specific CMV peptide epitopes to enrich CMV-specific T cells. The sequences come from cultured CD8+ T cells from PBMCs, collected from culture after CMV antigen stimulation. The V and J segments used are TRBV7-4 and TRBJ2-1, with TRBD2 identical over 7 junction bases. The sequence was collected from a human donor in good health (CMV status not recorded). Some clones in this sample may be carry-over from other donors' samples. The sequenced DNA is TGTGTCAGCAGCTTAGCGATGGCTAGCGGCAATGAGCAGTTCTTC. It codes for CVSSLAMASGNEQFF.